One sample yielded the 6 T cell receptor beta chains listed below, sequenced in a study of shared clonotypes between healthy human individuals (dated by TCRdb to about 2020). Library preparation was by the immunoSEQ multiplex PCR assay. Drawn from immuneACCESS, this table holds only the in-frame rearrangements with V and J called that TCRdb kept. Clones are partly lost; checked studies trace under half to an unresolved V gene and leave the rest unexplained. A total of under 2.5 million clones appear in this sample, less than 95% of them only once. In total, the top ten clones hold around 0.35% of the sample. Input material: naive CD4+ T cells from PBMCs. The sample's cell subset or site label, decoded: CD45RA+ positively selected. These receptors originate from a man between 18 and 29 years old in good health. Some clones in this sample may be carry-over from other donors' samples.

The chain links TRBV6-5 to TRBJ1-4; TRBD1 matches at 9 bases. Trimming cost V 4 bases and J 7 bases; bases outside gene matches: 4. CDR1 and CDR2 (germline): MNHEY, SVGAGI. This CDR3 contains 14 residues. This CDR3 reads CASSWTGVGEKLFF. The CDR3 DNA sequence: TGTGCCAGCAGTTGGACAGGGGTGGGTGAAAAACTGTTTTTT.

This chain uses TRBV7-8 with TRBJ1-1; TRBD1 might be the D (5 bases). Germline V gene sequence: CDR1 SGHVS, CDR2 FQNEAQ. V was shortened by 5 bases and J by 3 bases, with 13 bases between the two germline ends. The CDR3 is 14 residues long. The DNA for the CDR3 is TGTGCCAGCAGCCTGCCCTGGGGGGACACTGAAGCTTTCTTT. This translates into CASSLPWGDTEAFF.

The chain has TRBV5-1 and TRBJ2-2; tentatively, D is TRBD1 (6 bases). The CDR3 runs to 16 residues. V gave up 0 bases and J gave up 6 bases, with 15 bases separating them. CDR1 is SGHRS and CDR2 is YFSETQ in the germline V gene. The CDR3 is CASSLAVFTGSGELFF. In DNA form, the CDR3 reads TGCGCCAGCAGCTTGGCCGTCTTTACAGGGTCCGGGGAGCTGTTTTTT.

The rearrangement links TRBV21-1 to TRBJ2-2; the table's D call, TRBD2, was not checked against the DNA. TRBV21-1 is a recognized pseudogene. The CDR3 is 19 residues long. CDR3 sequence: CASSPKRGRGHANTGELFF. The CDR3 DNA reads TGTGCCAGCAGCCCCAAGCGGGGCAGGGGTCACGCGAACACCGGGGAGCTGTTTTTT.

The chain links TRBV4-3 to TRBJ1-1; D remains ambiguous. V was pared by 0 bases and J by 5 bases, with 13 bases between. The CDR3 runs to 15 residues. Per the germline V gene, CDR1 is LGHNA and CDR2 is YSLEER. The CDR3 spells CASSQEWGSRTEAFF. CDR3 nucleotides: TGCGCCAGCAGCCAAGAATGGGGTAGCCGGACTGAAGCTTTCTTT.

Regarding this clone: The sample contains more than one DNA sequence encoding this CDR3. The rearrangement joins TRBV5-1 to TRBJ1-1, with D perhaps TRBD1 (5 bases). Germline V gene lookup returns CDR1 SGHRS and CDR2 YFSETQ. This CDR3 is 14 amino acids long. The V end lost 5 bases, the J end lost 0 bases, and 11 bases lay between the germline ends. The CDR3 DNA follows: TGCGCCAGCAGTTTGCAGGGTATGAACACTGAAGCTTTCTTT. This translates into CASSLQGMNTEAFF.